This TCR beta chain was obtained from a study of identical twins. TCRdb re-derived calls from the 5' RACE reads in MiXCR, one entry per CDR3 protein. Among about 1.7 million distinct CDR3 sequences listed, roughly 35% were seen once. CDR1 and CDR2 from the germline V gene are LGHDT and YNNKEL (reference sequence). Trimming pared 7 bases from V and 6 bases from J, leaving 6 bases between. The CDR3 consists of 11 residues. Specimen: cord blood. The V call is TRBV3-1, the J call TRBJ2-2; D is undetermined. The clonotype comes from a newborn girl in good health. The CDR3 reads CASTAAGELFF. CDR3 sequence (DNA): TGTGCCAGCACCGCGGCCGGGGAGCTGTTTTTT.